The 30 T cell receptor beta chains below come from one sample, sequenced in a study of CD8 T cells in ankylosing spondylitis. Their antigens remain unidentified. Study-wide findings and caveats: Typical of ankylosing spondylitis blood, it appeared, was a TCR beta motif of several highly homologous variants.

TCRdb reprocessed the 5' RACE reads with MiXCR, giving one entry per CDR3 protein. The profile shows a few hundred thousand distinct CDR3 sequences, around 7.9% of them singletons. Material for sequencing was blood, either unsorted or a sorted T cell fraction (not recorded which). The receptors were gathered from a male donor with ankylosing spondylitis.

The table lists this clonotype with a few counts. J is TRBJ2-3 and V is TRBV4-2; 7 nucleotides agree with TRBD1. Germline values: CDR1 LGHNA, CDR2 YNFKEQ. The CDR3 has 17 amino acids. V lost 4 bases to trimming and J lost 2 bases; unmatched junction nucleotides: 12. The CDR3 region has the DNA TGTGCCAGCAGCCCAAACCCTCCTGACAGGGCCACAGATACGCAGTATTTT. Protein sequence: CASSPNPPDRATDTQYF.

This clonotype was observed many times. CDR3 nucleotide sequence: TGTGCCAGCGTAGCAGGGCCCCCTTCATACAATGAGCAGTTCTTC. It yields the protein CASVAGPPSYNEQFF. The J gene is TRBJ2-1, the V gene TRBV6-1; tentative D call: TRBD1 (5 bases). Trimming pared 8 bases from V and 4 bases from J, leaving 18 bases between. This CDR3 spans 15 amino acids. Germline V gene data show CDR1 as MNHNS and CDR2 as SASEGT.

This clonotype was seen repeatedly, ten times or more. The rearrangement joins TRBV29-1 to TRBJ2-7; perhaps TRBD1 as D (6 bases). The CDR3 is 13 residues long. Germline V gene data show CDR1 as SQVTM and CDR2 as ANQGSEA. V was shortened by 5 bases and J by 3 bases, with 14 bases between the two germline ends. The CDR3 sequence is CSVPGAFGYEQYF. CDR3 nucleotides: TGCAGCGTTCCAGGGGCTTTTGGCTACGAGCAGTACTTC.

This clonotype was seen more than once but under ten times. The gene calls are TRBV29-1 and TRBJ2-3; 8 bases are shared with TRBD1. The trim removed 6 bases at V and 2 bases at J, leaving 13 bases unmatched. CDR1 is SQVTM, CDR2 ANQGSEA, per germline. This CDR3 has 16 amino acids. CDR3 DNA: TGCAGCGTCCAGGGGGCAGCTGATGGTACCACAGATACGCAGTATTTT. Its protein product is CSVQGAADGTTDTQYF.

The sample holds many counts of this clonotype. V usage is TRBV25-1 and J usage is TRBJ2-7, with D possibly being TRBD1 (6 bases). The CDR3 spans 19 residues. Germline assignment: CDR1 MGHDK and CDR2 SYGVNS. V shed 1 base and J shed 0 bases, with 22 bases lying between them. The CDR3 spells CASSESSPRTAWNSYEQYF. The CDR3 DNA is TGTGCCAGCAGTGAATCCTCCCCCCGGACAGCTTGGAACTCCTACGAGCAGTACTTC.

There are many counts of this clonotype. J is TRBJ2-7 and V is TRBV9; D uncertain. The CDR3 sequence is 15 residues long. Per the germline V gene, CDR1 is SGDLS and CDR2 is YYNGEE. Deletions cut 0 bases from V and 0 bases from J, with 10 bases between. The DNA for the CDR3 is TGTGCCAGCAGCGTAGCCTTCGGGTACTCCTACGAGCAGTACTTC. Protein: CASSVAFGYSYEQYF.

The gene calls are TRBV4-3 and TRBJ2-3; D may be TRBD1 (6 bases). The V end lost 0 bases, the J end lost 3 bases, and 13 bases lay between the germline ends. This CDR3 region has 16 residues. Germline V gives CDR1 LGHNA, CDR2 YSLEER. The CDR3 sequence: CASSQDHRGGTDTQYF. The CDR3 nucleotides read TGCGCCAGCAGCCAAGATCACAGAGGGGGAACAGATACGCAGTATTTT.

The sample holds many counts of this clonotype. The chain couples TRBV29-1 to TRBJ2-7, with TRBD1 as a possible D gene (6 bases). This CDR3 region has 14 residues. Trimming took 4 bases from V and 0 from J, leaving 13 bases between them. Germline V CDR1 and CDR2: SQVTM, ANQGSEA. The CDR3 sequence: CSVGTARSSYEQYF. For the CDR3, the DNA is TGCAGCGTTGGGACAGCCAGGTCCTCCTACGAGCAGTACTTC.

This clonotype was seen many times. The chain employs TRBV27 and TRBJ2-3, with 8 bases that match TRBD1. After removal of 4 bases from V and 2 bases from J, the junction contained 8 bases not matched to a gene. Germline CDR1 MNHEY, CDR2 SMNVEV (reference sequence). The CDR3 loop spans 16 amino acids. The CDR3: CASSSRTGFLTDTQYF. CDR3 nucleotides: TGTGCCAGCAGTTCAAGGACAGGGTTCCTCACAGATACGCAGTATTTT.

The table lists this clonotype with many counts. The chain couples TRBV7-9 to TRBJ2-5, with unresolved D. The CDR3 is 14 residues long. V lost 1 base to trimming and J lost 4 bases, with 10 bases between them. Germline loops: CDR1 SEHNR, CDR2 FQNEAQ (reference sequence). The DNA for the CDR3 is TGTGCCAGCAGCTTAGATTTTGGGCCAGAGACCCAGTACTTC. Protein sequence: CASSLDFGPETQYF.

This clonotype has ten or more counts. The chain has TRBV6-5 and TRBJ1-1; no clear D gene. The CDR3 totals 14 residues. CDR1 is MNHEY, CDR2 SVGAGI, per germline. The germline V and J ends were trimmed by 0 bases and 2 bases, with 7 bases remaining between them. DNA of the CDR3: TGTGCCAGCAGTTACTCGAACGACAACACTGAAGCTTTCTTT. It codes for CASSYSNDNTEAFF.

This clonotype was detected many times. The CDR3 protein is CASSQVAGASTDTQYF. The CDR3 region has the DNA TGCGCCAGCAGCCAAGTGGCTGGAGCTAGCACAGATACGCAGTATTTT. The chain uses TRBV4-1 and TRBJ2-3, with D unresolved. There are 16 residues in the CDR3. V gave up 1 base and J gave up 0 bases, with 11 bases separating them. Germline values: CDR1 MGHRA, CDR2 YSYEKL.

At least ten counts were recorded for this clonotype. V gene TRBV27 combines with J gene TRBJ2-1; D assignment may be TRBD1 or TRBD2 (5 bases each). Germline CDR1 reads MNHEY; CDR2 reads SMNVEV (reference sequence). V gave up 5 bases and J gave up 3 bases, with 11 bases separating them. CDR3 length: 14 amino acids. CDR3 residues: CASSLRDHYNEQFF. In nucleotides, the CDR3 is TGTGCCAGCAGTCTCCGGGACCACTACAATGAGCAGTTCTTC.

This clonotype was detected only once. V gene TRBV2 combines with J gene TRBJ2-3; D perhaps matches TRBD2 (6 bases). Germline assignment: CDR1 SNHLY and CDR2 FYNNEI. The length of the CDR3 is 12 residues. Trimming stripped 5 bases from V and 6 bases from J, with 9 bases between. CDR3 residues: CASSPRGDTQYF. The CDR3 coding sequence is TGTGCCAGCAGTCCCCGGGGGGATACGCAGTATTTT.

The sample holds many counts of this clonotype. V and J are TRBV6-1 and TRBJ2-5; 14 bases are a match to TRBD2. The ends lost 8 bases at V and 0 bases at J; junction bases unmatched: 8. The CDR3 extends over 17 amino acids. Germline CDR1 reads MNHNS; CDR2 reads SASEGT. The CDR3 protein is CASAGTSGRRYQETQYF. In DNA form, the CDR3 reads TGTGCCAGCGCCGGGACTAGCGGGAGAAGGTACCAAGAGACCCAGTACTTC.

This clonotype showed up just a few times. This chain uses TRBV6-1 with TRBJ2-7; D perhaps matches TRBD1 (5 bases). This CDR3 comprises 14 residues. The V gene's germline CDR1 is MNHNS and CDR2 SASEGT. Between the trimmed V and J ends, which lost 6 bases and 2 bases, there was a span of 14 bases. The CDR3 here is CASRERQLTYEQYF. The CDR3, as DNA: TGTGCCAGCAGGGAGAGACAGCTTACCTACGAGCAGTACTTC.

The J gene is TRBJ2-3, the V gene TRBV6-2 or TRBV6-3; D is tentatively TRBD1 or TRBD2 (5 bases each). The CDR3 runs to 17 residues. V lost 6 bases and J lost 0, with 19 bases in between. Germline V gives CDR1 MNHEY, CDR2 SVGEGT. The CDR3 sequence: CASSLDRDRDSTDTQYF. The CDR3 coding sequence is TGTGCCAGCAGCCTCGACCGGGACCGAGATAGCACAGATACGCAGTATTTT.

This clonotype was detected many times. This chain uses TRBV4-3 with TRBJ2-5; 7 positions match TRBD1. Looked up from germline, CDR1 is LGHNA and CDR2 is YSLEER. The CDR3 extends over 15 amino acids. V was clipped by 2 bases and J by 5 bases; unmatched bases: 8. CDR3 amino acids: CASSQTRDSAETQYF. CDR3 nucleotide sequence: TGCGCCAGCAGCCAAACCCGGGACAGTGCTGAGACCCAGTACTTC.

This clonotype was found many times. This sequence joins TRBV7-2 and TRBJ2-7; either TRBD1 or TRBD2 may fit D (7 bases each). Deletions cut 10 bases from V and 2 bases from J, with 12 bases between. The CDR3 sequence is 12 residues long. CDR1 SGHTA and CDR2 FQGNSA come from the germline V gene. The CDR3: CATRGGTYEQYF. In DNA, the CDR3 is TGTGCCACCAGGGGGGGGACCTACGAGCAGTACTTC.

This clonotype was seen at least ten times. This chain connects TRBV11-2 to TRBJ2-1; no reliable D call. Germline V gene sequence: CDR1 SGHAT, CDR2 FQNNGV. The CDR3 is made up of 12 amino acids. The ends were cut back, 4 bases at V and 6 bases at J, with 7 bases in the middle. Written as DNA, the CDR3 is TGTGCCAGCAGCTATAAGTCCAATGAGCAGTTCTTC. This codes for CASSYKSNEQFF.

Note on this clonotype: A much larger clone lies one base from this, so it may be a read error. The chain uses TRBV24-1 and TRBJ2-1; D gene ambiguous. V gave up 7 bases and J gave up 13 bases, with 16 bases separating them. The CDR3 spans 12 residues. Germline V gene lookup returns CDR1 KGHDR and CDR2 SFDVKD. The CDR3 is CATRGNGGDQFF. The CDR3 DNA reads as TGTGCCACCAGGGGGAATGGCGGCGACCAGTTCTTC.

On this clonotype itself: Possible read error: a much larger clone is one base away. The chain joins TRBV6-2 or TRBV6-3 to TRBJ2-1; D unclear. Germline V gene sequence: CDR1 MNHEY, CDR2 SVGEGT. CDR3 length: 14 residues. The CDR3 region has the DNA TGTGCCAGCAGTTACTCGGAGAGCGCCAATGACCAGTTCTTC. The encoded protein is CASSYSESANDQFF.

This clonotype was counted many times. The gene calls are TRBV4-3 and TRBJ2-5, with D unclear. Between the trimmed V and J ends, which lost 1 base and 2 bases, there was a span of 11 bases. Germline lookup yields CDR1 LGHNA and CDR2 YSLEER. CDR3 length: 15 amino acids. CDR3 sequence reads: CASSQGRDNQETQYF. As DNA, the CDR3 is TGCGCCAGCAGCCAAGGACGAGACAATCAAGAGACCCAGTACTTC.

The chain uses TRBV6-1 and TRBJ1-2; TRBD1 might be the D (5 bases). This CDR3 is built from 13 residues. Trimming removed 8 bases at V and 4 bases at J, with 14 bases between. Germline assignment: CDR1 MNHNS and CDR2 SASEGT. The CDR3 nucleotides read TGTGCCAGCGGTCCCACCAGGGTCTATGGCTACACCTTC. This translates into CASGPTRVYGYTF.

This clonotype has at least ten counts. The chain uses TRBV9 and TRBJ2-1; no clear D. The CDR3 is made up of 15 amino acids. Germline CDR1 SGDLS, CDR2 YYNGEE. V lost 1 base to trimming and J lost 0 bases, with 8 bases between them. The CDR3 region has the DNA TGTGCCAGCAGCGTAATCGATACCTCCTACAATGAGCAGTTCTTC. Protein product: CASSVIDTSYNEQFF.

The table lists this clonotype with many counts. V gene TRBV7-2 combines with J gene TRBJ2-1; D remains unclear. The CDR3 has 15 amino acids. With 3 bases removed from V and 8 bases from J, the gap between germline ends came to 17 bases. From germline, CDR1 is SGHTA and CDR2 FQGNSA. For the CDR3, the DNA is TGTGCCAGCAGCTTGTGGGATTTTGGTCGGGATGAGCAGTTCTTC. Translated: CASSLWDFGRDEQFF.

This clonotype was observed at least ten times. J is TRBJ2-7 and V is TRBV11-2; 13 bases align to TRBD2. V lost 5 bases to trimming and J lost 0 bases; unmatched junction nucleotides: 10. The length of the CDR3 is 18 residues. Germline CDR1 is SGHAT and CDR2 is FQNNGV. The DNA for the CDR3 is TGTGCCAGCAGCCCCCGGACTAGCGGGAGTCACTCCTCCTACGAGCAGTACTTC. It yields the protein CASSPRTSGSHSSYEQYF.

This clonotype has a count of ten or more. Written as DNA, the CDR3 is TGCAGCGTTGGAGAGAGGTCCTACGAGCAGTACTTC. It is translated as CSVGERSYEQYF. V usage is TRBV29-1 and J usage is TRBJ2-7; D remains ambiguous. V shed 4 bases and J shed 1 base, with 8 bases lying between them. Germline V gives CDR1 SQVTM, CDR2 ANQGSEA. CDR3 length: 12 amino acids.

This clonotype was seen many times. The CDR3 region has the DNA TGTGCCACCTCCGAATCGTACGAGCAGTACTTC. Protein: CATSESYEQYF. V usage is TRBV10-3 and J usage is TRBJ2-7; D gene ambiguous. Between the trimmed V and J ends, which lost 10 bases and 4 bases, there was a span of 11 bases. Germline CDR1 reads ENHRY; CDR2 reads SYGVKD. CDR3 size: 11 residues.

The chain employs TRBV6-2 or TRBV6-3 and TRBJ2-1, with a possible D match to TRBD2 (6 bases). Trimming left V 6 bases short and J 6 bases short, with 15 bases between. CDR1 is MNHEY, CDR2 SVGEGT, per germline. The CDR3 extends over 14 amino acids. CDR3 residues: CASRNRLVSNEQFF. The CDR3 bases are TGTGCCAGCAGAAACCGACTAGTTTCCAATGAGCAGTTCTTC.